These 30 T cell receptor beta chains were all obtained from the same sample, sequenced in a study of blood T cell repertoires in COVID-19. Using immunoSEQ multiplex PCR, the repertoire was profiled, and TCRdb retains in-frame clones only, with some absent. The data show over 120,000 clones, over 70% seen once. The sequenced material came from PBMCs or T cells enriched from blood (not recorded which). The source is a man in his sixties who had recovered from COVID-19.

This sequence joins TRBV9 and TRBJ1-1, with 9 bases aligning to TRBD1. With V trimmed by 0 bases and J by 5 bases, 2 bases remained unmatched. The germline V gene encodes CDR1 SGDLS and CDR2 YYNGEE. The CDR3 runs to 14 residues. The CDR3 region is CASSVVQGATEAFF. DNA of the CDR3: TGTGCCAGCAGCGTAGTACAGGGGGCGACTGAAGCTTTCTTT. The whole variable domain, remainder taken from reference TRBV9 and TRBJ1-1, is DSGVTQTPKHLITATGQRVTLRCSPRSGDLSVYWYQQSLDQGLQFLIQYYNGEERAKGNILERFSAQQFPDLHSELNLSSLELGDSALYFCASSVVQGATEAFFGQGTRLTVV.

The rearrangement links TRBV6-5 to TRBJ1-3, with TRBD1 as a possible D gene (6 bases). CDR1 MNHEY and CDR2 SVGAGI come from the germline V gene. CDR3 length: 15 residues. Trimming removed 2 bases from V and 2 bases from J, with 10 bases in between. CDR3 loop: CASSYTQGTGNTIYF. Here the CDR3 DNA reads TGTGCCAGCAGTTACACACAGGGAACTGGAAACACCATATATTTT.

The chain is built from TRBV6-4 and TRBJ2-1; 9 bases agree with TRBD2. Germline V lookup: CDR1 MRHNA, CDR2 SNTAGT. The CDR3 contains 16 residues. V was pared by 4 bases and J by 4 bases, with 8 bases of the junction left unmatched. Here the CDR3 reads CASSALGAGGYNEQFF. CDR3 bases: TGTGCCAGCAGTGCCCTCGGGGCGGGAGGGTACAATGAGCAGTTCTTC.

CDR3 DNA: TGTGCCAGCAGCCAACTATCATTGAACGCGGGAGCGGGGAAAGAGACCCAGTACTTC. It specifies CASSQLSLNAGAGKETQYF. V gene TRBV4-2 combines with J gene TRBJ2-5; the match to TRBD2 covers 7 bases. The trim removed 2 bases at V and 3 bases at J, leaving 18 bases unmatched. Germline V CDR1 and CDR2: LGHNA, YNFKEQ. The CDR3 consists of 19 residues.

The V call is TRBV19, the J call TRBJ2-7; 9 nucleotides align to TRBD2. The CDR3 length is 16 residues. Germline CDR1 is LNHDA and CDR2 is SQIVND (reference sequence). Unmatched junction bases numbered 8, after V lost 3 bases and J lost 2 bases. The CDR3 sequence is CASSILAGYDTYEQYF. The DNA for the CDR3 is TGTGCCAGTAGTATTCTAGCGGGATACGATACCTACGAGCAGTACTTC.

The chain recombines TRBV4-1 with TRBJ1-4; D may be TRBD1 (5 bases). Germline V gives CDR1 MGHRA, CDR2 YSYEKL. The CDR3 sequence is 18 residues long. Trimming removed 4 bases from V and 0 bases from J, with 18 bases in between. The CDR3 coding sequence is TGCGCCAGCAGCCCTGATAGGAGGGGCCCTGCAACTAATGAAAAACTGTTTTTT. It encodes CASSPDRRGPATNEKLFF.

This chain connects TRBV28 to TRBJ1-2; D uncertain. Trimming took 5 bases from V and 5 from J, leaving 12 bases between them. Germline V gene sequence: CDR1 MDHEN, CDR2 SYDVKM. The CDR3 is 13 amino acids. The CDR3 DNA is TGTGCCAGCAGTACCGTCGGGAGGTATGGCTACACCTTC. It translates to CASSTVGRYGYTF.

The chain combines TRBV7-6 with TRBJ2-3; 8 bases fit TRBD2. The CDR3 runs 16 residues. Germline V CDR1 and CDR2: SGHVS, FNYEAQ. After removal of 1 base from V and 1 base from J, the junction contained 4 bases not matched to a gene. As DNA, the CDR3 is TGTGCCAGCAGCTTAGGCCCAGCGGGGGGCACAGATACGCAGTATTTT. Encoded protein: CASSLGPAGGTDTQYF. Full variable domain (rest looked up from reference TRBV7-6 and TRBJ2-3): GAGVSQSPRYKVTKRGQDVALRCDPISGHVSLYWYRQALGQGPEFLTYFNYEAQQDKSGLPNDRFSAERPEGSISTLTIQRTEQRDSAMYRCASSLGPAGGTDTQYFGPGTRLTVL.

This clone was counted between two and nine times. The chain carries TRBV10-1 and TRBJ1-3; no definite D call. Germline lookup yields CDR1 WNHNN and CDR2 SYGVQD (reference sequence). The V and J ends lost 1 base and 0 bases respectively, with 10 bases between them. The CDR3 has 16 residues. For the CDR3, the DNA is TGCGCCAGCAGTGAGTTCCCAGGAAACTCTGGAAACACCATATATTTT. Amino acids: CASSEFPGNSGNTIYF.

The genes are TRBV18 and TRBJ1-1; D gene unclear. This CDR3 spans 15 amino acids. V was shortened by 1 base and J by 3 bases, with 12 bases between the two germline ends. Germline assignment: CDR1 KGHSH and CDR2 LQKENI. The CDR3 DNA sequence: TGTGCCAGCTCACCACGGTGGAGGTGGGACACTGAAGCTTTCTTT. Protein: CASSPRWRWDTEAFF.

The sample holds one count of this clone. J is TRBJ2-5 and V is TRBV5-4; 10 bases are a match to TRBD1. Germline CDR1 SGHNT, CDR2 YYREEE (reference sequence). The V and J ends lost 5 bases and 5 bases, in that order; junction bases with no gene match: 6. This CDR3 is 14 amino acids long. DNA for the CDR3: TGTGCCAGCAGGCCCGGACAGGGGGGGGAGACCCAGTACTTC. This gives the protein CASRPGQGGETQYF.

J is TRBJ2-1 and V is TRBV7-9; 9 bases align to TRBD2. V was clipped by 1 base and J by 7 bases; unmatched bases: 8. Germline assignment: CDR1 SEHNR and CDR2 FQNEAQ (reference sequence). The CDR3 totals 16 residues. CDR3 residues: CASSLGLAGRRNEQFF. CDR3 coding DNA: TGTGCCAGCAGCTTAGGGCTAGCGGGAAGGAGAAATGAGCAGTTCTTC.

The CDR3 DNA reads TGTGCCAGTTCACAGGTACCCCTTGGCTACACCTTC. It translates to CASSQVPLGYTF. The rearrangement uses TRBV2 and TRBJ1-2, with D possibly being TRBD1 (5 bases). The CDR3 is made up of 12 amino acids. Germline CDR1 is SNHLY and CDR2 is FYNNEI. V lost 9 bases and J lost 7, with 15 bases in between.

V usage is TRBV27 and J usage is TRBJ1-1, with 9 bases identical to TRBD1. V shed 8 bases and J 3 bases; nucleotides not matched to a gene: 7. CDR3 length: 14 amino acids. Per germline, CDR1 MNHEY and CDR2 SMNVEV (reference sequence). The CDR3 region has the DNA TGTGCCAGCTCCGGGACAGGGCGTCACACTGAAGCTTTCTTT. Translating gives CASSGTGRHTEAFF.

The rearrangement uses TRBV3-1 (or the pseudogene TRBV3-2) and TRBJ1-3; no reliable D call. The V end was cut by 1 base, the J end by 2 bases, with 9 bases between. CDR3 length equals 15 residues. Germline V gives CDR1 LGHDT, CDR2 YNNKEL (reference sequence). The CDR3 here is CASSQVPGTGNTIYF. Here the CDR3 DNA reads TGTGCCAGCAGCCAAGTCCCAGGAACTGGAAACACCATATATTTT.

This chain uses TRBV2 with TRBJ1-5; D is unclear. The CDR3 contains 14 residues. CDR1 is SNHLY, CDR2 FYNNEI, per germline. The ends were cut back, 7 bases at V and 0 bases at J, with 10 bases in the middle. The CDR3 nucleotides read TGTGCCAGCATGAGAGGGATTAGCAATCAGCCCCAGCATTTT. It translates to CASMRGISNQPQHF. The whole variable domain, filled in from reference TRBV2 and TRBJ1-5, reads EPEVTQTPSHQVTQMGQEVILRCVPISNHLYFYWYRQILGQKVEFLVSFYNNEISEKSEIFDDQFSVERPDGSNFTLKIRSTKLEDSAMYFCASMRGISNQPQHFGDGTRLSIL.

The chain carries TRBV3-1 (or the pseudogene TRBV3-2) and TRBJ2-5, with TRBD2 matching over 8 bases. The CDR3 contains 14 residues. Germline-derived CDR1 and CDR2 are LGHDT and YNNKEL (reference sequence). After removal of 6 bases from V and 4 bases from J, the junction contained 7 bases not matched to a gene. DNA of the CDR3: TGTGCCAGCAGTCCTTCGACTAGCGTAGAGACCCAGTACTTC. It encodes CASSPSTSVETQYF.

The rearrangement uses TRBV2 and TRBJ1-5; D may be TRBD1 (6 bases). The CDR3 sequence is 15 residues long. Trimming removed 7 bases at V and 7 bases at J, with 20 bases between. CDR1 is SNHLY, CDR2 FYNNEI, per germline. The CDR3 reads CASTHRVTFDQPQHF. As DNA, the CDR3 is TGTGCCAGCACCCACAGGGTTACCTTTGACCAGCCCCAGCATTTT.

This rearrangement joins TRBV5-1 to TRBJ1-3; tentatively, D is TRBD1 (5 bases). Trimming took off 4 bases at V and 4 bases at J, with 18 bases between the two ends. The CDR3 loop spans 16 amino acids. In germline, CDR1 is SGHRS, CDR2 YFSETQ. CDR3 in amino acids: CASSPLGGALGNTIYF. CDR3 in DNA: TGCGCCAGCAGCCCGCTCGGAGGGGCGTTGGGAAACACCATATATTTT.

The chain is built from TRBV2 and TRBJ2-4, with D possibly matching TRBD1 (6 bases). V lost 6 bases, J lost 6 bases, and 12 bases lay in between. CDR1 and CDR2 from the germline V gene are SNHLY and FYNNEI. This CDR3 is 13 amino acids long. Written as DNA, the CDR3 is TGTGCCAGCAGGACGACAGGTCTAAACATTCAGTACTTC. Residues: CASRTTGLNIQYF.

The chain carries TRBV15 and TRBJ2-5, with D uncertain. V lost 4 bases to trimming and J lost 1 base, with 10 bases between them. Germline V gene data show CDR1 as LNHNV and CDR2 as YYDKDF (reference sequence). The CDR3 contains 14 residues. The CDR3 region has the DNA TGTGCCACCAGCACCCGAGGCCCCCAAGAGACCCAGTACTTC. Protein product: CATSTRGPQETQYF. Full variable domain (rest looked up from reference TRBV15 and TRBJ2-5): DAMVIQNPRYQVTQFGKPVTLSCSQTLNHNVMYWYQQKSSQAPKLLFHYYDKDFNNEADTPDNFQSRRPNTSFCFLDIRSPGLGDTAMYLCATSTRGPQETQYFGPGTRLLVL.

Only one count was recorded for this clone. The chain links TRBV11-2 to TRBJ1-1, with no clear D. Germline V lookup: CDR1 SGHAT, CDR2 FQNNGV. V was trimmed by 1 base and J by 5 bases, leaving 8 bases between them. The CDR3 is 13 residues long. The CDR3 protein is CASSLVSRTEAFF. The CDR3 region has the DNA TGTGCCAGCAGCTTAGTGTCGCGTACTGAAGCTTTCTTT.

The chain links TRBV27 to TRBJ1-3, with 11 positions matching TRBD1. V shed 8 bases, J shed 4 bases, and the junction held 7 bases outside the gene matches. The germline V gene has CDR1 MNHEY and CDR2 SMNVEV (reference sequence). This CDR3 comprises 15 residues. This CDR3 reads CASGSGTGGGNTIYF. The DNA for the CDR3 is TGTGCCAGCGGATCCGGGACAGGGGGAGGAAACACCATATATTTT.

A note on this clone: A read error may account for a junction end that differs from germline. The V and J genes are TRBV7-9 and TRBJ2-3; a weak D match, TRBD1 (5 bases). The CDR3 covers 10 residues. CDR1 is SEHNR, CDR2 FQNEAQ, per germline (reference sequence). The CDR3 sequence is CATATESQYF. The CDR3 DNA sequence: TGTGCCACCGCGACAGAATCGCAATATTTT.

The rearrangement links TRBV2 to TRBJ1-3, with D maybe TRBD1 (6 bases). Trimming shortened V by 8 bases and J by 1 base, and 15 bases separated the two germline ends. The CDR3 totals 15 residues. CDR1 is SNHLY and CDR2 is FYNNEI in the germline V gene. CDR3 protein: CASLPPGQSGNTIYF. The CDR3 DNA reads TGTGCCAGCCTGCCCCCGGGACAATCTGGAAACACCATATATTTT.

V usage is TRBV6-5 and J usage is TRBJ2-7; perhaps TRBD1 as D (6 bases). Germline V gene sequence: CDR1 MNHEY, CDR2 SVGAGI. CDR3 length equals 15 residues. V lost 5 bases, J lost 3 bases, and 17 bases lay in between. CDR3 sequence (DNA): TGTGCCAGCAGTAGCCTAGTAAGGGACAACTACGAGCAGTACTTC. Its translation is CASSSLVRDNYEQYF.

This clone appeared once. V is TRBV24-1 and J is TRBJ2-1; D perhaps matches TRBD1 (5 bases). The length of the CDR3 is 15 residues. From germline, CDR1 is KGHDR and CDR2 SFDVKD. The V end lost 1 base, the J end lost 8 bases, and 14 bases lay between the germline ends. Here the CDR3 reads CATSDFDLGLHEQFF. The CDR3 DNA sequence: TGTGCCACCAGTGATTTCGACCTGGGGCTCCATGAGCAGTTCTTC.

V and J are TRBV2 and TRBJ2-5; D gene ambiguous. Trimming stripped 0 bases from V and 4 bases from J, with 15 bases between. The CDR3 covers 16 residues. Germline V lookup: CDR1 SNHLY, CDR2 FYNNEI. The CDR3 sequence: CASSEALLASRETQYF. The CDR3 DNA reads TGTGCCAGCAGTGAAGCGCTTCTCGCGAGCCGAGAGACCCAGTACTTC.

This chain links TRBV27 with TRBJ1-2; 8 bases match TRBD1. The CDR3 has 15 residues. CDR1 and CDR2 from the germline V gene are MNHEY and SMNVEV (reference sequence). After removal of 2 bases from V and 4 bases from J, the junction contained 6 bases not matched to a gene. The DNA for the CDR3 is TGTGCCAGCAGTTTAGCACCAGGGGGCGGCTATGGCTACACCTTC. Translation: CASSLAPGGGYGYTF.

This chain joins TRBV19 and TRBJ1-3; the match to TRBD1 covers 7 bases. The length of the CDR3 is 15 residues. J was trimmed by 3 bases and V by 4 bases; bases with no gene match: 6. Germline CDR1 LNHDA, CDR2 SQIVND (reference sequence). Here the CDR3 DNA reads TGTGCCAGTAGTACCCGGACAGGTTATGGAAACACCATATATTTT. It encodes CASSTRTGYGNTIYF.